This TCR beta chain derives from a study of T cells in Graves' hyperthyroidism and ophthalmopathy (dated by TCRdb to about 2019). Study-level background: Peripheral blood was sampled at the time of initial diagnosis, prior to any treatment. After blood sampling, hyperthyroidism patients were treated with methimazole at a starting dose of 30 mg daily, and ophthalmopathy patients were treated with high-dose intravenous methylprednisolone. To identify distinguishing TCR V-J signatures, a discovery cohort of some 99 patients was used, comprising under 45 with Graves' ophthalmopathy and 57 with stable Graves' hyperthyroidism. An independent validation cohort of 18 to 20 hyperthyroidism patients and some 15 patients who later progressed to ophthalmopathy tested prospective prediction of ophthalmopathy. The paper describes TCR Vbeta CDR3 sequencing of around 130 peripheral blood samples, made up of about 41 ophthalmopathy patients, 70 to 80 hyperthyroidism patients and roughly 17 progressor patients. Thyroid tissue and blood T-cell repertoires from six Graves' hyperthyroidism patients were also compared in the study. The 75 to 100 discovery patients were randomly divided into training and test sets at a 7:3 ratio. The full study reports these points: No statistical method was used to fix the sample size in advance, and group allocation was not hidden from the investigators. Most expanded thyroid clonotypes (frequency above 0.001) were also detected in blood, suggesting blood repertoires may reflect thyroid immune responses. In cross-validation, a model built on a 13 V-J signature told ophthalmopathy apart from stable hyperthyroidism with 85% to 90% sensitivity and roughly 81% specificity, and in testing the same model reached 80%/75%. In validation, the model predicted progression to ophthalmopathy a median of 6.5 months before onset, with roughly 70% sensitivity and more than 72% specificity.

The TCR beta CDR3 regions were amplified from RNA transcripts. The first round of RT-PCR for the TCR CDR3 was performed with the HTBI primer set and the Qiagen OneStep RT-PCR kit. Libraries were constructed in a second round of multiplex PCR, after which size selection and purification were carried out. Sequencing of the libraries was done on an Illumina HiSeq2000 using paired-end 100 bp reads. Under the source paper's analysis protocol: SOAPnuke was used to process the raw data, with reads discarded if the reads contained adapters or uncalled bases, had a mean Phred below 15, or lacked an exact constant-primer or identifier match. COPE v1.2.5 was used to merge the high-quality paired reads, and each unique nucleotide sequence was defined as a clonotype. Clonotypes were aligned to IMGT TRBV, TRBD and TRBJ reference segments using MiTCR v1.1. The analysis was restricted to V-J combinations with a frequency above 0.0001, which together covered just over 99% of the repertoires. A TCS score was defined as the ratio between F50 (clonal expansion) and ExV (chaos), using BLOSUM62-based TCRdist between CDR3 peptides within each V-J. Welch's t-statistics and random forest reduced 514 V-J features to 10 to 15, which were used in a naive Bayes classifier (R e1071). TCRdb applied fastp at Q25 and MiXCR to the public reads, then kept only in-frame beta chains. Rows are unified per CDR3 protein, each entry keeping the most common DNA and genes. The V and J calls, along with clone size, are taken from TCRdb and not from the paper's own processing. This sample comprises around 200,000 distinct CDR3 sequences, about a sixth of them detected only once. Around two fifths of the sample is in the top ten clones.

This clonotype was counted ten times or more. Its recognized antigen is unknown. No base-level quality is on record; no much larger clone is a single base apart. Graves' hyperthyroidism was defined as stable when no progression to ophthalmopathy occurred over 18 months of follow-up. Hyperthyroidism patients were newly diagnosed, had a disease duration of under 2 months, and were aged 18 to 65 years. Exclusion was applied to patients with uncontrolled infections, other autoimmune diseases, pregnancy or lactation. Diagnoses were based on clinical symptoms, serum thyroxine and TRAb, thyroid ultrasound and orbital computed tomography. PBMCs were isolated from more than 9 ml of fresh peripheral blood by Ficoll-Paque density gradient centrifugation. Trizol reagent was used to extract total RNA, and RNA quality was then checked on an Agilent 2100 Bioanalyzer. The trim is 10 bases for V and 5 bases for J, with a gap of 14 bases between the germline ends. The germline V gene supplies CDR1 SNHLY and CDR2 FYNNEI. The CDR3 contains 12 residues, cysteine and phenylalanine counted. Solely the CDR3 DNA is kept, with 36 bases framed from the first base.

Sequences were obtained from blood. The V gene is TRBV2 and the J gene is TRBJ2-5; the D segment is perhaps TRBD1 or TRBD2, each sharing 7 matched bases. This receptor was identified in a man between 40 and 49 years old with Graves' hyperthyroidism. Here is the DNA: TGTGCCACAGGGGGGGGCCAGGAGACCCAGTACTTC. This encodes CATGGGQETQYF.